Presented here are 15 T cell receptor beta chains from one specimen sequenced in a study of blood T cell repertoires in COVID-19. The assay was immunoSEQ multiplex PCR, and TCRdb's table has in-frame clones only and misses some. The sample shows fewer than 500,000 clones, 85% to 90% of them seen only once. Sequencing input: peripheral blood. The receptors here all came from a woman aged 25-40 years with acute or convalescent COVID-19.

The chain's CDR3 is CASSLPPVSYNEQFF. The CDR3 DNA follows: TGTGCCAGCAGCTTGCCTCCAGTATCCTACAATGAGCAGTTCTTC. The chain links TRBV5-4 to TRBJ2-1; unclear D gene. The CDR3 has 15 residues. The V gene lost 1 base and the J gene lost 1 base, with 9 bases spanning the gap. Germline lookup yields CDR1 SGHNT and CDR2 YYREEE (reference sequence).

The V call is TRBV9, the J call TRBJ2-7, with TRBD1 matching 7 bases. The V gene's germline CDR1 is SGDLS and CDR2 YYNGEE. This CDR3 spans 14 amino acids. With V trimmed by 0 bases and J by 1 base, 1 base remained unmatched. The CDR3 DNA reads TGTGCCAGCAGCGTAGGGGACAGATCCTACGAGCAGTACTTC. Residues: CASSVGDRSYEQYF.

This rearrangement joins TRBV5-1 to TRBJ2-1, with D perhaps TRBD1 (6 bases). CDR1 and CDR2 from the germline V gene are SGHRS and YFSETQ. The V and J ends lost 4 bases and 10 bases respectively, with 12 bases between them. The CDR3 loop spans 12 amino acids. The DNA for the CDR3 is TGCGCCAGCAGCGTCACCGGGACAGAGCAGTTCTTC. Its protein product is CASSVTGTEQFF.

About this clone: This CDR3 is also generated by other DNA sequences in the sample. This chain uses TRBV18 with TRBJ1-5, with TRBD1 identical over 8 bases. CDR1 KGHSH and CDR2 LQKENI come from the germline V gene. With V trimmed by 3 bases and J by 2 bases, 3 bases remained unmatched. The length of the CDR3 is 15 residues. The CDR3 region is CASSPDRGGNQPQHF. Written as DNA, the CDR3 is TGTGCCAGCTCACCCGACAGGGGCGGCAATCAGCCCCAGCATTTT.

The rearrangement joins TRBV11-2 to TRBJ2-1; TRBD1 matches at 8 bases. Germline trimming cut 5 bases from V and 0 bases from J; bases unmatched to any gene: 9. The germline CDR1 and CDR2 sequences are SGHAT and FQNNGV. The CDR3 is made up of 17 amino acids. In DNA, the CDR3 is TGTGCCAGCAGCCATCAGGGGGCGCAGGGCTCCTACAATGAGCAGTTCTTC. It codes for CASSHQGAQGSYNEQFF. Combining the CDR3 with reference TRBV11-2 and TRBJ2-1 gives the whole variable domain EAGVAQSPRYKIIEKRQSVAFWCNPISGHATLYWYQQILGQGPKLLIQFQNNGVVDDSQLPKDRFSAERLKGVDSTLKIQPAKLEDSAVYLCASSHQGAQGSYNEQFFGPGTRLTVL.

The rearrangement joins TRBV28 to TRBJ2-2; the match to TRBD1 covers 9 bases. The CDR3 is made up of 15 amino acids. Germline V gene data show CDR1 as MDHEN and CDR2 as SYDVKM. The ends lost 5 bases at V and 7 bases at J; junction bases unmatched: 8. The CDR3 loop reads CASSRPTGGNGELFF. As DNA, the CDR3 is TGTGCCAGCAGTCGACCGACAGGGGGGAACGGGGAGCTGTTTTTT.

This chain joins TRBV7-8 and TRBJ1-2; D may be TRBD1 (5 bases). The V gene lost 2 bases and the J gene lost 6 bases, with 10 bases spanning the gap. The CDR3 is 13 amino acids. Germline V gives CDR1 SGHVS, CDR2 FQNEAQ. CDR3 DNA: TGTGCCAGCAGCTTATCAGGGTTAAATGGCTACACCTTC. Translation: CASSLSGLNGYTF. The whole variable domain, remainder taken from reference TRBV7-8 and TRBJ1-2, is GAGVSQSPRYKVAKRGQDVALRCDPISGHVSLFWYQQALGQGPEFLTYFQNEAQLDKSGLPSDRFFAERPEGSVSTLKIQRTQQEDSAVYLCASSLSGLNGYTFGSGTRLTVV.

J is TRBJ2-3 and V is TRBV6-1; D possibly corresponds to TRBD2 (6 bases). The CDR3 totals 18 residues. Germline loops: CDR1 MNHNS, CDR2 SASEGT. V was cut by 4 bases and J by 4 bases, with 24 bases left in between. This chain's CDR3 is CASSGFDGEVVEADTQYF. In DNA, the CDR3 is TGTGCCAGCAGTGGTTTCGATGGGGAGGTCGTGGAGGCAGATACGCAGTATTTT.

The V call is TRBV6-5, the J call TRBJ1-2, with no clear D. The V gene's germline CDR1 is MNHEY and CDR2 SVGAGI. V dropped 2 bases and J dropped 7 bases, with 17 bases sitting between them. This CDR3 is built from 15 residues. The chain's CDR3 is CASSYGFRHVGGYTF. The DNA for the CDR3 is TGTGCCAGCAGTTACGGTTTTAGACATGTTGGTGGCTACACCTTC.

As concerns this clone: Other DNA sequences of this sample code for an identical CDR3. This chain connects TRBV5-1 to TRBJ2-7; TRBD1 aligns across 8 bases. Germline CDR1 and CDR2: SGHRS and YFSETQ. The J segment lost 2 bases and the V segment lost 4 bases, leaving 8 bases of the junction unmatched. The length of the CDR3 is 15 residues. The CDR3 region is CASSLGQGAAYEQYF. CDR3 bases: TGCGCCAGCAGCCTAGGACAGGGAGCCGCCTACGAGCAGTACTTC.

This clone showed up just once. The rearrangement uses TRBV13 and TRBJ1-1; TRBD1 might be the D (6 bases). Deletions cut 5 bases from V and 1 base from J, with 17 bases between. This CDR3 has 16 residues. The V gene's germline CDR1 is PRHDT and CDR2 FYEKMQ (reference sequence). The CDR3 sequence is CASSLSGGAKNTEAFF. The CDR3 DNA follows: TGTGCCAGCAGCCTTTCCGGGGGGGCGAAGAACACTGAAGCTTTCTTT. Full variable domain (outside the CDR3, taken from reference TRBV13 and TRBJ1-1): AAGVIQSPRHLIKEKRETATLKCYPIPRHDTVYWYQQGPGQDPQFLISFYEKMQSDKGSIPDRFSAQQFSDYHSELNMSSLELGDSALYFCASSLSGGAKNTEAFFGQGTRLTVV.

The chain recombines TRBV19 with TRBJ2-7; D is possibly TRBD2 (6 bases). There are 17 residues in the CDR3. Germline values: CDR1 LNHDA, CDR2 SQIVND (reference sequence). Trimming shortened V by 2 bases and J by 2 bases, and 19 bases separated the two germline ends. CDR3 amino acids: CASSISIARGATYEQYF. The CDR3 nucleotides read TGTGCCAGTAGTATAAGCATCGCACGCGGGGCGACCTACGAGCAGTACTTC.

This rearrangement joins TRBV19 to TRBJ2-1; TRBD2 agrees at 9 bases. The CDR3 contains 14 residues. J was trimmed by 6 bases and V by 8 bases; bases with no gene match: 8. Per germline, CDR1 LNHDA and CDR2 SQIVND (reference sequence). CDR3 coding DNA: TGTGCCAGTGCCCCGGGACTAGCATCCAATGAGCAGTTCTTC. Protein: CASAPGLASNEQFF.

V usage is TRBV2 and J usage is TRBJ2-3, with D possibly TRBD2 on 6 matching bases. V was cut by 6 bases and J by 0 bases, with 10 bases left in between. This CDR3 contains 14 residues. Per the germline V gene, CDR1 is SNHLY and CDR2 is FYNNEI. The CDR3 DNA follows: TGTGCCAGCAGGGCGGGACTCAGCACAGATACGCAGTATTTT. Its protein product is CASRAGLSTDTQYF.

The rearrangement links TRBV28 to TRBJ1-6, with 9 bases identical to TRBD1. Per the germline V gene, CDR1 is MDHEN and CDR2 is SYDVKM. The V segment lost 6 bases and the J segment 7 bases; nucleotides outside the gene matches: 7. The CDR3 totals 15 residues. CDR3 DNA: TGTGCCAGCAGCTTGGGACAGGGTTTCAATTCACCCCTCCACTTT. Translated: CASSLGQGFNSPLHF.